The source of this TCR beta chain is a study of CD4+ T cells in melanoma. The junction had 2 bases not matched to a gene; V was cut back by 3 bases and J by 3 bases. This CDR3 has 15 amino acids. Germline CDR1 is SGHRS and CDR2 is YFSETQ. Comment on this clone: Its specificity is unknown.

Overall study results and limits: CD8+ T cell, macrophage and B cell function reportedly correlated with neoantigen-specific CD4+ T cells.

TCRdb's copy holds only in-frame clones and misses some; the assay was immunoSEQ multiplex PCR. The sample contains about 50,000 clones, roughly 89% of which appear only once. The chain joins TRBV5-1 to TRBJ2-6; TRBD1 matches 8 bases. Sequenced: peripheral blood. The TCR originated in a human donor with melanoma. The CDR3 sequence: CASSSTGVGANVLTF. The CDR3 region has the DNA TGCGCCAGCAGCTCGACAGGGGTTGGGGCCAACGTCCTGACTTTC.